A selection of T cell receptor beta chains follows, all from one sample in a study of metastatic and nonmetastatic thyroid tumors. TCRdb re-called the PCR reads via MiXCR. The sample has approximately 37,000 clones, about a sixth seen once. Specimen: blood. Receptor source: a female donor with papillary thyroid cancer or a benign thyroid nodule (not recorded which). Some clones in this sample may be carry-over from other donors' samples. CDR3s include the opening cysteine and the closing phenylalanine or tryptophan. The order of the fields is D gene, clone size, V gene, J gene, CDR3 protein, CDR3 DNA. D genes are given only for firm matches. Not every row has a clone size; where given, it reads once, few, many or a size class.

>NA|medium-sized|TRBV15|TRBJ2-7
CATSRGGTSSYEQYF
TGTGCCACCAGCAGGGGGGGTACGAGCTCCTACGAGCAGTACTTC
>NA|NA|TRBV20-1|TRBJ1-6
CSGQGIDSDSYNSPLHF
TGCAGTGGTCAAGGTATAGACTCTGACTCCTATAATTCACCCCTCCACTTT
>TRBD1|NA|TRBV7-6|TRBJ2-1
CASSLNDRGLGNEQFF
TGTGCCAGCAGCTTGAATGACAGGGGGCTTGGCAATGAGCAGTTCTTC
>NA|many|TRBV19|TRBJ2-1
CASNEQGPYNEQFF
TGTGCCAGTAATGAACAGGGCCCATACAATGAGCAGTTCTTC
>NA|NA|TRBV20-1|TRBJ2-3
CSAAASVTDTQYF
TGCAGTGCGGCGGCTAGCGTCACAGATACGCAGTATTTT
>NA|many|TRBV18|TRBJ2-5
CASSPGQETQYF
TGTGCCAGCTCACCCGGCCAAGAGACCCAGTACTTC
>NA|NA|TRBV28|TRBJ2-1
CATFGTGAPSYNEQFF
TGTGCCACCTTCGGTACAGGCGCTCCTTCCTACAATGAGCAGTTCTTC
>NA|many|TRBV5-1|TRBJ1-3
CASSMGTGNTIYF
TGCGCCAGCAGTATGGGGACTGGAAACACCATATATTTT
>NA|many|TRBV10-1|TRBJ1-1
CASSERGPTEAFF
TGCGCCAGCAGTGAGAGGGGCCCCACTGAAGCTTTCTTT
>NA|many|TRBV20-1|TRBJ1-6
CSAETDTNSPLHF
TGCAGTGCTGAGACAGATACTAATTCACCCCTCCACTTT
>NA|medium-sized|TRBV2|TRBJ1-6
CASSDRRSTTLHF
TGTGCCAGCAGTGATCGTAGGTCCACGACCCTCCACTTT
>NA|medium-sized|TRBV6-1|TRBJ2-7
CASSETVSPLEQYF
TGTGCCAGCAGTGAAACTGTCAGTCCCTTGGAGCAGTACTTC
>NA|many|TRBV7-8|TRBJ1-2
CASSNFNYGYTF
TGTGCCAGCAGCAACTTTAACTATGGCTACACCTTC
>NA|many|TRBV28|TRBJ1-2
CASRRTQGYYGYTF
TGTGCCAGCAGGAGGACTCAGGGTTACTATGGCTACACCTTC
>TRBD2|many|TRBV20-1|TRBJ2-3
CSANPQLAGTDTQYF
TGCAGTGCTAACCCCCAACTAGCGGGAACAGATACGCAGTATTTT
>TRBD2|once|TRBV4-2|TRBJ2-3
CASIPDTSGVPTDTQYF
TGTGCCAGCATCCCGGACACTAGCGGGGTCCCCACAGATACGCAGTATTTT
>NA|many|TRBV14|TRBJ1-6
CASSRGAPYNSPLHF
TGTGCCAGCAGCCGGGGCGCCCCTTATAATTCACCCCTCCACTTT
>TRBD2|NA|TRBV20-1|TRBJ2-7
CSAFTGTNRSYEQYF
TGCAGTGCGTTTACCGGGACTAACCGATCCTACGAGCAGTACTTC
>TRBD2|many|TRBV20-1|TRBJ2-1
CSARDSLAGSYNEQFF
TGCAGTGCTAGAGATAGCCTAGCGGGTTCCTACAATGAGCAGTTCTTC
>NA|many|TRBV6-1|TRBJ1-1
CASSSVGTEAFF
TGTGCCAGCAGTTCGGTAGGCACTGAAGCTTTCTTT
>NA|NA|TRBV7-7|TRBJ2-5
CARSPLGGGLQETKYF
TGTGCTAGAAGCCCCCTGGGAGGGGGTCTACAAGAGACCAAGTACTTC
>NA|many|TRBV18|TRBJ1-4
CASSPRQDGEKLFF
TGTGCCAGCTCACCGCGACAGGACGGTGAAAAACTGTTTTTT
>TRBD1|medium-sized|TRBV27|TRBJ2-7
CASSLWGTALEEQYF
TGTGCCAGCAGTTTATGGGGGACAGCCCTTGAAGAGCAGTACTTC
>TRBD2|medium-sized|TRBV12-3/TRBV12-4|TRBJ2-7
CASSLGLAGGPAEQYF
TGTGCCAGCAGTTTGGGACTAGCGGGAGGGCCGGCCGAGCAGTACTTC
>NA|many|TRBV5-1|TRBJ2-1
CASSLPEGEQFF
TGCGCCAGCAGCCTGCCTGAAGGTGAGCAGTTCTTC
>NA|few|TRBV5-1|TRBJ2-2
CAISWGNTVELFF
TGCGCCATCAGCTGGGGGAACACCGTGGAGCTGTTTTTT